This T cell receptor beta chain was observed in a study of beta chain features in type 1 diabetes. Study-wide results and caveats: Insertions at VDJ junctions were less frequent in type 1 diabetes patients. These patients also deleted more nucleotides at the same junctions.

Heparinised blood was drawn once per donor, averaging roughly 110 mL. Expressed TCRB transcripts were sequenced, since all the RNA that had been isolated was reverse transcribed. Sequencing of naive, central memory and regulatory T cell samples gave an average of around 3.6 million reads. Only in-frame clones appear in the TCRdb table, and some are missing; sequencing was by immunoSEQ multiplex PCR. The sample yields 860,000 or so clones, about 17% seen once. Points on this clone: Its antigen is undetermined.

CDR3 size: 13 residues. Germline V gene lookup returns CDR1 MNHEY and CDR2 SMNVEV (reference sequence). The V and J ends lost 2 bases and 2 bases respectively, with 6 bases between them. The material sequenced was naive CD4+ T cells from blood. The origin of this receptor is a woman under 30 in good health. The chain combines TRBV27 with TRBJ2-5; possibly TRBD2 for D (5 bases). In DNA, the CDR3 is TGTGCCAGCAGTTTACGGACTCAAGAGACCCAGTACTTC. Translating gives CASSLRTQETQYF.